This TCR beta chain was recorded in a study of cytomegalovirus exposure and HLA in healthy donors. Study details: As an earlier analysis found, about 200 million T cells yielded approximately 100 million unique TCR beta sequences. From donors who were HLA-typed, an early data release held 80 million to 95 million unique TCRs.

Researchers ran the PCR with 60 Vbeta and 13 Jbeta primers. The table came from immunoSEQ multiplex PCR; TCRdb's copy has only in-frame clones and leaves some out. The profile shows roughly 160,000 clones, roughly 77% of them singletons. Whole-study results and caveats: A link between a missense DCLRE1C variant and TCR beta V- and J-gene trimming emerged from a later analysis. Later analysis placed DRB1 highest and HLA-C lowest in TCR association rates, which differed by HLA locus.

CDR1 and CDR2 (germline): MNHEY, SVGAGI. The CDR3 length is 14 residues. Trimming stripped 6 bases from V and 7 bases from J, with 13 bases between. The table lists this clone with a few counts. Its antigen is unknown. Material for sequencing was PBMCs. The chain couples TRBV6-5 to TRBJ1-6; D is possibly TRBD1 (6 bases). This clonotype was sampled from a young man in good health and CMV-seropositive. CDR3 amino acids: CASRPQGRNSPLHF. The CDR3 DNA follows: TGTGCCAGCAGACCACAGGGAAGGAATTCACCCCTCCACTTT.